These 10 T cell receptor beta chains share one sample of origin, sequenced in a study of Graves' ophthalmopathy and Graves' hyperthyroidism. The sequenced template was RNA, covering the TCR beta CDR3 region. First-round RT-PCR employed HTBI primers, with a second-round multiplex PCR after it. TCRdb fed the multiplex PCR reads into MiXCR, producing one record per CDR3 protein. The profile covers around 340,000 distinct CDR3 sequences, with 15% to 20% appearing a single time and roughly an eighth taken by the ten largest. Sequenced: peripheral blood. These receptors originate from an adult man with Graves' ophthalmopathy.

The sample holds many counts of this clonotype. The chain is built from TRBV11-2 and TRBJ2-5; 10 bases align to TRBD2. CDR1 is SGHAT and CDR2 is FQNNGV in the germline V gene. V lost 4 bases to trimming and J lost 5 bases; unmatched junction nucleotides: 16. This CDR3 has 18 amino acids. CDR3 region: CASSSPRGEREGRETQYF. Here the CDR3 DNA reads TGTGCCAGCAGCTCCCCCCGGGGGGAGCGGGAGGGCCGTGAGACCCAGTACTTC.

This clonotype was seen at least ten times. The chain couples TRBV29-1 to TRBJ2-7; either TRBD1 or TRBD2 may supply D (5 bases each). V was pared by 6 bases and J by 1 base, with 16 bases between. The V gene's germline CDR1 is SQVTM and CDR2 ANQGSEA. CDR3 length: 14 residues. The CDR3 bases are TGCAGCGTGAAACGGGACGGAGGATCCTACGAGCAGTACTTC. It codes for CSVKRDGGSYEQYF.

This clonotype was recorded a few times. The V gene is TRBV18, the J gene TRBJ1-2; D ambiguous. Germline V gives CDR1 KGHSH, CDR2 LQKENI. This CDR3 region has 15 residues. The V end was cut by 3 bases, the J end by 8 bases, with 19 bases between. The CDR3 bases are TGTGCCAGCTCACCTCTAATGGCAGAAGCTCGCGGCTACACCTTC. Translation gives CASSPLMAEARGYTF.

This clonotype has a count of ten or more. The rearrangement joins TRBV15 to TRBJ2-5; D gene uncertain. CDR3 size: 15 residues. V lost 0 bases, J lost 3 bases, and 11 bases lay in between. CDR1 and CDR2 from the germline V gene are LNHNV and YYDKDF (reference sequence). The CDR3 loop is CATSRDAATKETQYF. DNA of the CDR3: TGTGCCACCAGCAGAGATGCGGCAACGAAAGAGACCCAGTACTTC.

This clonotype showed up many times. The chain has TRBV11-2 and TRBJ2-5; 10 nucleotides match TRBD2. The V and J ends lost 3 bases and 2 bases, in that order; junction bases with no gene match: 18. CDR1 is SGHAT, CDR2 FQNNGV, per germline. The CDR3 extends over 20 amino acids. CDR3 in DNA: TGTGCCAGCAGCTTTGGCGCCCCCTCAAAAGCGGGGGGGGTTCAAGAGACCCAGTACTTC. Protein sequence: CASSFGAPSKAGGVQETQYF.

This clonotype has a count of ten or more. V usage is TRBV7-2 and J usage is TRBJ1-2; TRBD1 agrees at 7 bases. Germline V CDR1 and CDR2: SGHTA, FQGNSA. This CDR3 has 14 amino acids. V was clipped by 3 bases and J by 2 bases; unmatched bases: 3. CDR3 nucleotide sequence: TGTGCCAGCAGCTTGCTGGGACAGAACTATGGCTACACCTTC. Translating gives CASSLLGQNYGYTF.

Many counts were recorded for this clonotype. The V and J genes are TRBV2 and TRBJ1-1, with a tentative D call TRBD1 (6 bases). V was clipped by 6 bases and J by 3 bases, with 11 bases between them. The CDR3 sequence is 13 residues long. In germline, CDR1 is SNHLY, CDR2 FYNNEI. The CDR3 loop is CASRGGLDTEAFF. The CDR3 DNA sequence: TGTGCCAGCAGAGGGGGGTTGGACACTGAAGCTTTCTTT.

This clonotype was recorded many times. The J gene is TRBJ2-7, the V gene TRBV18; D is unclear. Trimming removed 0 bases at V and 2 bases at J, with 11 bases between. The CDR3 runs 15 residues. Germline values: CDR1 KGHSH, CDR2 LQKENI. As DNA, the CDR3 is TGTGCCAGCTCACCACCCGGAGTTACTGCCTACGAGCAGTACTTC. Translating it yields CASSPPGVTAYEQYF.

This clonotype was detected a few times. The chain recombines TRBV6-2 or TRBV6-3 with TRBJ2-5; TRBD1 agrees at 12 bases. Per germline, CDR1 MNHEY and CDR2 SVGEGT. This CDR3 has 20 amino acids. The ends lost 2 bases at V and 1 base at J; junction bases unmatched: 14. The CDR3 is CASSYTNLPGQGAPQETQYF. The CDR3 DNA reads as TGTGCCAGCAGTTACACAAACCTACCGGGACAGGGGGCGCCCCAAGAGACCCAGTACTTC.

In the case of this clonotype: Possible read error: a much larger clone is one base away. DNA for the CDR3: TGTGCCAGCAGTTACATCTTCGGGACAGAGTACGAGCAGTACTTC. Translation: CASSYIFGTEYEQYF. The genes are TRBV6-5 and TRBJ2-7, with 7 bases fitting TRBD1. This CDR3 is 15 amino acids long. Germline V CDR1 and CDR2: MNHEY, SVGAGI. The V gene end was trimmed by 2 bases and the J gene end by 4 bases; junction bases not matched to a gene: 8.